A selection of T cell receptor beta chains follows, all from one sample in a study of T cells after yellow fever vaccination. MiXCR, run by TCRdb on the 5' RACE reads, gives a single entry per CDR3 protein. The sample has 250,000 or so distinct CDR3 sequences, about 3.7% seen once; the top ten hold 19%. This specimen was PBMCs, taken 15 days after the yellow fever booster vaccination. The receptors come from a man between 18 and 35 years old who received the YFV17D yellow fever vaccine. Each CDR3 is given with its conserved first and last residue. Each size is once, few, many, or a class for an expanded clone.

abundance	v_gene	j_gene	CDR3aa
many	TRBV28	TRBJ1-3	CASSYTGGPLGNTIYF
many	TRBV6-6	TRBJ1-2	CASSWVPDGYTF
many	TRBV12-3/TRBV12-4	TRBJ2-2	CASSNRNTGELFF
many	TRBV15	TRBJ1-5	CATSRDQLGSPNQPQHF
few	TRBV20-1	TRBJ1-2	CSARVQNYGYTF
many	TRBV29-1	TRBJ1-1	CSGWDAWDTEAFF
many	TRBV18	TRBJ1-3	CASSPPAASSGNTIYF
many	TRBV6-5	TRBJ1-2	CASRGMSYGYTF
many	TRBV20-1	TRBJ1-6	CSARESGPATSPLHF
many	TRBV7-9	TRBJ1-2	CASSPQPGQGLYGYTF
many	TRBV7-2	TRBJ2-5	CASSLVHSQETQYF